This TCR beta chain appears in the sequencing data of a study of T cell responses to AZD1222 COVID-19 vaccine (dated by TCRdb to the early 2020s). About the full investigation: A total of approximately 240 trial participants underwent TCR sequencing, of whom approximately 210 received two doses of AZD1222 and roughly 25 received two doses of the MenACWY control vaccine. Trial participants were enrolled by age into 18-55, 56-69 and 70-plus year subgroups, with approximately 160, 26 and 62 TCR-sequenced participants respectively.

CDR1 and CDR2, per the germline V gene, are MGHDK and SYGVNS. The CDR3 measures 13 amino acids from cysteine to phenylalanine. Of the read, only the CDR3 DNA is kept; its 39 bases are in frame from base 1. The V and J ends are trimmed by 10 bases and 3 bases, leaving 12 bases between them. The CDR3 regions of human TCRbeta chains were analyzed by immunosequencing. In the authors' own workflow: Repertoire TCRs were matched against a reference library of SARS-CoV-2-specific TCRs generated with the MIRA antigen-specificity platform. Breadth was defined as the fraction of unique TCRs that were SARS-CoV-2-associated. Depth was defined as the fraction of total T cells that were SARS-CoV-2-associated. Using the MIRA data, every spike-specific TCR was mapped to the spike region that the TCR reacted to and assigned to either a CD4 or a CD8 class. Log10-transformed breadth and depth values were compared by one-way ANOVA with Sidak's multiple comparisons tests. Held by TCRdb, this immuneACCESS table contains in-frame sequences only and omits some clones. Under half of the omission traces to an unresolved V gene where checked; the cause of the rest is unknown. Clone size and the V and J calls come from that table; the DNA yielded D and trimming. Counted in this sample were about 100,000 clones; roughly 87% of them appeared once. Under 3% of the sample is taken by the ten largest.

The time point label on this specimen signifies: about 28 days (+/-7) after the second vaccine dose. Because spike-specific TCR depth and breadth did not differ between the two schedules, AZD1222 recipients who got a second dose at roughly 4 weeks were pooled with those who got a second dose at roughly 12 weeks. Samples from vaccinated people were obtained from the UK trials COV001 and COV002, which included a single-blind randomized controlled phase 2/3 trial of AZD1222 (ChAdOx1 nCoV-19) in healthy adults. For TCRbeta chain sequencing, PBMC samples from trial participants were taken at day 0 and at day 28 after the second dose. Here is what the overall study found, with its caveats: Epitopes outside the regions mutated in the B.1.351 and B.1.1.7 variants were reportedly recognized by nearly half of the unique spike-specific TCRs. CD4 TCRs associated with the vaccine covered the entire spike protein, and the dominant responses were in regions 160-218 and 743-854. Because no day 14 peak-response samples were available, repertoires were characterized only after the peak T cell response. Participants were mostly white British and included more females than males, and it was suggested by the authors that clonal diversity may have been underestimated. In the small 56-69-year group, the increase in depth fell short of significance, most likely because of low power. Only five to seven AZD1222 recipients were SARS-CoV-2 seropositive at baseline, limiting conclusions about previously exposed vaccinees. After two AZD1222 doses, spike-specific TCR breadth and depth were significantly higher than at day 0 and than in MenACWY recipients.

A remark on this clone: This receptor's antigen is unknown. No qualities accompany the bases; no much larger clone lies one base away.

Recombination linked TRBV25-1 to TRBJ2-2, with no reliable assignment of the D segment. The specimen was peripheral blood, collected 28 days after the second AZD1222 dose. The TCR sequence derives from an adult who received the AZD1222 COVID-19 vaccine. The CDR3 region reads CATAAFDTGELFF. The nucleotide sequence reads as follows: TGTGCCACCGCAGCGTTCGACACCGGGGAGCTGTTTTTT.